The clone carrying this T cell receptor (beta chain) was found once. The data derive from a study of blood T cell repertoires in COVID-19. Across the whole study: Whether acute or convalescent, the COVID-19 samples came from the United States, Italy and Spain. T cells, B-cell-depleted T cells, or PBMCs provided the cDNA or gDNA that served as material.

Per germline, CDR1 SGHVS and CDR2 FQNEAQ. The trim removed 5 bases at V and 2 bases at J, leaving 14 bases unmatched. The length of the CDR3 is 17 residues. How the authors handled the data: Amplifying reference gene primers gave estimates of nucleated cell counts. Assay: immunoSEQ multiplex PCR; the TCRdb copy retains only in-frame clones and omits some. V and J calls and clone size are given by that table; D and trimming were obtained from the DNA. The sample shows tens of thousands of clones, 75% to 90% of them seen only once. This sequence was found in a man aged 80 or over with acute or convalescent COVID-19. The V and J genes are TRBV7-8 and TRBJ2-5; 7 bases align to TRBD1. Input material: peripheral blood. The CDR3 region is CASSPTGRRALQETQYF. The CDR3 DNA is TGTGCCAGCAGCCCGACAGGGCGAAGGGCCCTACAAGAGACCCAGTACTTC.